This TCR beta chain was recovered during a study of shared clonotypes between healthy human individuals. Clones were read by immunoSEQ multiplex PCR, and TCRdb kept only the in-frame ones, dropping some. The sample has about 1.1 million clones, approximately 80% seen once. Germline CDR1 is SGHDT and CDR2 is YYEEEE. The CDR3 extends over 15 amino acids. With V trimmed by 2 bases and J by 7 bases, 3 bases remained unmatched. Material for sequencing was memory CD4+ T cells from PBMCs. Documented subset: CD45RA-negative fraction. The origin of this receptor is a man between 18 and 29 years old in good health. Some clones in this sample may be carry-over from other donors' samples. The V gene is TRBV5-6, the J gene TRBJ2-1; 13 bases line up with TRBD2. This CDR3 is CASSFGLAGANEQFF. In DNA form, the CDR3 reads TGTGCCAGCAGCTTCGGACTAGCGGGAGCGAATGAGCAGTTCTTC.